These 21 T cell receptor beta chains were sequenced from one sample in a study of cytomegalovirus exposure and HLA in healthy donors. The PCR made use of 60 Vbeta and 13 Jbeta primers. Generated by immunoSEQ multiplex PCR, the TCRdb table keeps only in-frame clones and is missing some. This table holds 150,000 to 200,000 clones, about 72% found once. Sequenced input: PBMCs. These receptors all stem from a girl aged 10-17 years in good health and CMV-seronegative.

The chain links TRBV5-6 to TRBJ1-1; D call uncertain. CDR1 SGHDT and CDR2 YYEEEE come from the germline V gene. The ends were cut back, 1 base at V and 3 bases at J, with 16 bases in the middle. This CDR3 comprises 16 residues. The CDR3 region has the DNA TGTGCCAGCAGCTTGCGTCTCCTACAGAGGGACACTGAAGCTTTCTTT. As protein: CASSLRLLQRDTEAFF.

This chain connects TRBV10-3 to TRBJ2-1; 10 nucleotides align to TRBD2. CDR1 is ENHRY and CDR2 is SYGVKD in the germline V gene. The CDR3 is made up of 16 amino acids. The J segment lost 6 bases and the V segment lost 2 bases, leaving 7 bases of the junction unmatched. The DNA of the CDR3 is TGTGCCATCAGTGAGGGAACAGCGGGGGGGCCCAATGAGCAGTTCTTC. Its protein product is CAISEGTAGGPNEQFF.

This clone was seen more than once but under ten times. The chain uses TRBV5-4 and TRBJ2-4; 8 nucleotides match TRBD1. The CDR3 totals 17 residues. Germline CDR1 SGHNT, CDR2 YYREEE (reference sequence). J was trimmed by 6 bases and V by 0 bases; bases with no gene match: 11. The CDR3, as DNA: TGTGCCAGCAGCTTGGAGGCAGGGGGCGCTTTCGGAAACATTCAGTACTTC. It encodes CASSLEAGGAFGNIQYF.

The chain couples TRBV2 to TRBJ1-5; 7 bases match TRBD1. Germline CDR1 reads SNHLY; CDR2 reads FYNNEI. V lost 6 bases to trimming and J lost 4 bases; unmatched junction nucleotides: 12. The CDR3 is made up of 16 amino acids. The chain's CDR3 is CASSRGVPGWNQPQHF. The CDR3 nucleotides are TGTGCCAGCAGCAGGGGGGTTCCGGGTTGGAATCAGCCCCAGCATTTT.

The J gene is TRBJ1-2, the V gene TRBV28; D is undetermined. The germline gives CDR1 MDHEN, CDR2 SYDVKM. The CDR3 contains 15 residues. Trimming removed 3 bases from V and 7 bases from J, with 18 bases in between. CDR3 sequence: CASSLYDLAGPGYTF. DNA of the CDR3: TGTGCCAGCAGTTTGTATGATTTGGCAGGTCCTGGCTACACCTTC.

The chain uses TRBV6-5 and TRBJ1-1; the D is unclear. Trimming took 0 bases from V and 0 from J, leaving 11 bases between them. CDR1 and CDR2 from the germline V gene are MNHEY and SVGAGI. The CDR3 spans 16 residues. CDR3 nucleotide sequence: TGTGCCAGCAGTTACTCGGCAGGTTACATGAACACTGAAGCTTTCTTT. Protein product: CASSYSAGYMNTEAFF.

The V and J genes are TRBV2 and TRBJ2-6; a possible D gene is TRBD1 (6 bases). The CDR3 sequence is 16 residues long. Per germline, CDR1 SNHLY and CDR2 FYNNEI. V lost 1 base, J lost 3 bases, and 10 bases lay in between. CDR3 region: CASSEEGGLGANVLTF. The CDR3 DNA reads TGTGCCAGCAGTGAAGAAGGGGGTCTTGGGGCCAACGTCCTGACTTTC.

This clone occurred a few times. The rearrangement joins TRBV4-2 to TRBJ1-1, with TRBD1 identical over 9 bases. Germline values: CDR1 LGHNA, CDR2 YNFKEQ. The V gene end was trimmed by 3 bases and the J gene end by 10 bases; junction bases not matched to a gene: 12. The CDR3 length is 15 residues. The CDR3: CASSQRDQQGAGAFF. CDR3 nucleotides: TGTGCCAGCAGCCAGAGAGACCAACAGGGGGCTGGAGCTTTCTTT.

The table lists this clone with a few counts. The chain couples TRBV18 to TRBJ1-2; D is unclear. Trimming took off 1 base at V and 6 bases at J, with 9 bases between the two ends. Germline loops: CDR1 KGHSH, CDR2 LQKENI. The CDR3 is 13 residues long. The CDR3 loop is CASSPRAADGYTF. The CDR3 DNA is TGTGCCAGCTCACCACGGGCTGCCGATGGCTACACCTTC.

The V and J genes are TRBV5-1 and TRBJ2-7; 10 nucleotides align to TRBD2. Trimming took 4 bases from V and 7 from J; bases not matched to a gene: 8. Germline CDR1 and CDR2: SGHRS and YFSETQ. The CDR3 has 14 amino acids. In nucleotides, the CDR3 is TGCGCCAGCAGCGAGCGGGGGGGGTCTTGGGAGCAGTACTTC. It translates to CASSERGGSWEQYF.

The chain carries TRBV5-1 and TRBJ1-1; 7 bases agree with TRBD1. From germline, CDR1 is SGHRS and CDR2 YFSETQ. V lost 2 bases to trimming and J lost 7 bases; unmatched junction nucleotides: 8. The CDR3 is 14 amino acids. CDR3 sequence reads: CASSLTPDRDEAFF. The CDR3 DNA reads TGCGCCAGCAGCTTAACCCCCGACAGGGATGAAGCTTTCTTT.

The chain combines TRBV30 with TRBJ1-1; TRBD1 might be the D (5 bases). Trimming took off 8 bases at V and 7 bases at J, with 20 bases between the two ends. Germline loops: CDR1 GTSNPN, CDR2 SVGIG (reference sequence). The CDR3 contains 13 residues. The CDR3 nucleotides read TGTGCCGGGACTCCCAGCTCAACGGGTGAAGCTTTCTTT. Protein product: CAGTPSSTGEAFF. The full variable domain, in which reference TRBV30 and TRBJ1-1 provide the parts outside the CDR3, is SQTIHQWPATLVQPVGSPLSLECTVEGTSNPNLYWYRQAAGRGLQLLFYSVGIGQISSEVPQNLSASRPQDRQFILSSKKLLLSDSGFYLCAGTPSSTGEAFFGQGTRLTVV.

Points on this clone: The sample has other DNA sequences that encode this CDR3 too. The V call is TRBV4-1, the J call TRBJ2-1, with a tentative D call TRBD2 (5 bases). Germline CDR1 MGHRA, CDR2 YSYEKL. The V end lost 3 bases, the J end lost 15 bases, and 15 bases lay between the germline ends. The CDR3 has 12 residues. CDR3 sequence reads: CASSQDMRAWFF. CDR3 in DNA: TGCGCCAGCAGCCAGGATATGCGGGCTTGGTTCTTC.

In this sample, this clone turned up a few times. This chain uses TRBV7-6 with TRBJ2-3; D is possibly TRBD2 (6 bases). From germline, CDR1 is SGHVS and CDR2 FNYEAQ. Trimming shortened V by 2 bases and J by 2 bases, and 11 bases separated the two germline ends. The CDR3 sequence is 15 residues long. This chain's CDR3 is CASSLLVAATDTQYF. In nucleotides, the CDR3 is TGTGCCAGCAGCTTACTGGTAGCGGCCACAGATACGCAGTATTTT.

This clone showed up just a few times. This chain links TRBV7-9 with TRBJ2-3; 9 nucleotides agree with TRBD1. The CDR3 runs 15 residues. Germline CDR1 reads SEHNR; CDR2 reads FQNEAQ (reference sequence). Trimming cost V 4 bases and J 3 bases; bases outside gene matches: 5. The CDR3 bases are TGTGCCAGCAGCTCTGGACAGGGGAGGACAGATACGCAGTATTTT. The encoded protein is CASSSGQGRTDTQYF. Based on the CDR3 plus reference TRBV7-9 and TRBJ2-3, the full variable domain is DTGVSQNPRHKITKRGQNVTFRCDPISEHNRLYWYRQTLGQGPEFLTYFQNEAQLEKSRLLSDRFSAERPKGSFSTLEIQRTEQGDSAMYLCASSSGQGRTDTQYFGPGTRLTVL.

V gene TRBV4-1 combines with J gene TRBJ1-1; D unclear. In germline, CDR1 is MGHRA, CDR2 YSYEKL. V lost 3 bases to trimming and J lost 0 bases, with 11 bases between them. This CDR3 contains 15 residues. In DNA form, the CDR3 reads TGCGCCAGCAGCCAGGGAGCTGACTTGAACACTGAAGCTTTCTTT. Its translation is CASSQGADLNTEAFF.

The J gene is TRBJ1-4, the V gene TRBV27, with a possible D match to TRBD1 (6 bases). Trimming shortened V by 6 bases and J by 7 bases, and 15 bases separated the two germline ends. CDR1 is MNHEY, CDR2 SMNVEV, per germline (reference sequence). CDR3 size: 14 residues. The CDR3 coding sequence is TGTGCCAGCAGCCCAGGGGTGAGAGGTGAAAAACTGTTTTTT. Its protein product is CASSPGVRGEKLFF.

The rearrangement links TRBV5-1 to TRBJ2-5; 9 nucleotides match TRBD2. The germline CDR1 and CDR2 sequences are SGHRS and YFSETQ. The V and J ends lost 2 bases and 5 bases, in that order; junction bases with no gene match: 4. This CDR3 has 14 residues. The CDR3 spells CASSLSSGGETQYF. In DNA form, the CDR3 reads TGCGCCAGCAGCTTAAGTAGCGGGGGCGAGACCCAGTACTTC.

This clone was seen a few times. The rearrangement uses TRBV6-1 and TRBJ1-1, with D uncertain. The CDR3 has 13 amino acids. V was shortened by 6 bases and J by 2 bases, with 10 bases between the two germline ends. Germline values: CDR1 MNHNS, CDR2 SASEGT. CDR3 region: CASSASLNTEAFF. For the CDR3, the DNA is TGTGCCAGCAGCGCGTCCTTAAACACTGAAGCTTTCTTT.

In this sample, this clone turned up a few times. The CDR3 sequence is CASSLVGGQGREKLFF. The CDR3, as DNA: TGTGCCAGCAGCTTAGTCGGTGGACAGGGCAGGGAAAAACTGTTTTTT. The chain carries TRBV7-9 and TRBJ1-4; 8 bases fit TRBD1. The trim removed 1 base at V and 8 bases at J, leaving 9 bases unmatched. Germline CDR1 is SEHNR and CDR2 is FQNEAQ (reference sequence). This CDR3 contains 16 residues.

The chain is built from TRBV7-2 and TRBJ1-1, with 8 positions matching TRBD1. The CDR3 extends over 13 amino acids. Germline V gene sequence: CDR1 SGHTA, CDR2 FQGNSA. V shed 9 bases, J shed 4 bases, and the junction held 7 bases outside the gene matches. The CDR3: CASATGVRTEAFF. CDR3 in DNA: TGTGCCAGTGCGACAGGGGTCCGCACTGAAGCTTTCTTT.